This T cell receptor beta chain came from a study of control samples from healthy donors and cancer patients. Sequencing used immunoSEQ multiplex PCR; TCRdb keeps in-frame clones, though not all of them. The sample has approximately 49,000 clones, approximately 89% seen once. Trimming removed 6 bases from V and 3 bases from J; junction bases left unmatched: 8. The CDR3 length is 15 residues. Per the germline V gene, CDR1 is ENHRY and CDR2 is SYGVKD. The specimen was PBMCs. The J gene is TRBJ1-2, the V gene TRBV10-3; 9 positions match TRBD1. The sequence was obtained from a middle-aged man with colorectal cancer. The CDR3 loop is CAIRTDRGIYYGYTF. As DNA, the CDR3 is TGTGCCATCAGGACTGACAGGGGGATTTACTATGGCTACACCTTC.